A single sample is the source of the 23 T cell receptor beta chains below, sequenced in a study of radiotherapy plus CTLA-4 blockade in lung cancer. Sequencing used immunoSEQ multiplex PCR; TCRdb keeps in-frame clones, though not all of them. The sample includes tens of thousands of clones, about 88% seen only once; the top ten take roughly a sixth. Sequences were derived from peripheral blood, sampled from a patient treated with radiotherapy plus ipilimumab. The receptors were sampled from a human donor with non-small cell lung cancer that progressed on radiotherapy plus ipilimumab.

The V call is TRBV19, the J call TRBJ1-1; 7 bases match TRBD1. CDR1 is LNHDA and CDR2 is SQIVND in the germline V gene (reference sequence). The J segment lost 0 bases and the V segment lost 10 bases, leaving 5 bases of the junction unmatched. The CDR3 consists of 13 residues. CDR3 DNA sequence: TGTGCCACTAGGGGACAGATGAACACTGAAGCTTTCTTT. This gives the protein CATRGQMNTEAFF. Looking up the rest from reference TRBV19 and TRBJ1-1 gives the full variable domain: DGGITQSPKYLFRKEGQNVTLSCEQNLNHDAMYWYRQDPGQGLRLIYYSQIVNDFQKGDIAEGYSVSREKKESFPLTVTSAQKNPTAFYLCATRGQMNTEAFFGQGTRLTVV.

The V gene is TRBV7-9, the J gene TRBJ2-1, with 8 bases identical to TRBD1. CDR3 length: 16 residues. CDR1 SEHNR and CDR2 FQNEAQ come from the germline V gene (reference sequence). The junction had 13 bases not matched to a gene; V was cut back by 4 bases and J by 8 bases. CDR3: CASSYRPGQEDDEQFF. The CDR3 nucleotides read TGTGCCAGCAGCTACAGACCGGGACAGGAGGATGATGAGCAGTTCTTC.

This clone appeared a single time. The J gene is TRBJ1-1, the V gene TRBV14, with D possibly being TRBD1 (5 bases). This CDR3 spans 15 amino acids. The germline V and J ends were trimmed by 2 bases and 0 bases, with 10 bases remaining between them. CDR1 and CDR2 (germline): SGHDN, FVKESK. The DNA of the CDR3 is TGTGCCAGCAGCCAAAAACCAGGGATGAACACTGAAGCTTTCTTT. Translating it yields CASSQKPGMNTEAFF.

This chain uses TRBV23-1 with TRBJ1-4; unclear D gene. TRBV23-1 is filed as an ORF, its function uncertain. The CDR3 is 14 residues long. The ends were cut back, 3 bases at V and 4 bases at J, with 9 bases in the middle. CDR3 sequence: CASSHRVLNEKLFF. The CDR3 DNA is TGCGCCAGCAGTCATCGGGTCCTTAATGAAAAACTGTTTTTT.

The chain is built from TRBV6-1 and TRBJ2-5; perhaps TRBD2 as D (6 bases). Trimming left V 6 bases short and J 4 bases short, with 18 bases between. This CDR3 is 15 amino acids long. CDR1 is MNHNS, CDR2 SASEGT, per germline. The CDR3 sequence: CASSPIMGGRETQYF. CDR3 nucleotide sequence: TGTGCCAGCAGCCCCATAATGGGAGGCCGAGAGACCCAGTACTTC.

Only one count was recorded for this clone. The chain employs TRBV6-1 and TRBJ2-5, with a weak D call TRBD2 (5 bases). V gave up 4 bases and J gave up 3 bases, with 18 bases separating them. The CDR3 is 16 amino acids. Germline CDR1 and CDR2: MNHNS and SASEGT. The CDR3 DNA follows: TGTGCCAGCAGTGTCGGACTTTACGTTAGGGAAGAGACCCAGTACTTC. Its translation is CASSVGLYVREETQYF.

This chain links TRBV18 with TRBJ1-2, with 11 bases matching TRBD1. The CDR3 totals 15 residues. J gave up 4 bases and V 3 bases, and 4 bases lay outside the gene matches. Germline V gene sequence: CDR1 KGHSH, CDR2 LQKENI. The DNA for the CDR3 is TGTGCCAGCTCACCGGGGACAGGGGGATTCTATGGCTACACCTTC. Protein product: CASSPGTGGFYGYTF. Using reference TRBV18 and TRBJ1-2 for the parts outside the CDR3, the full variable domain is NAGVMQNPRHLVRRRGQEARLRCSPMKGHSHVYWYRQLPEEGLKFMVYLQKENIIDESGMPKERFSAEFPKEGPSILRIQQVVRGDSAAYFCASSPGTGGFYGYTFGSGTRLTVV.

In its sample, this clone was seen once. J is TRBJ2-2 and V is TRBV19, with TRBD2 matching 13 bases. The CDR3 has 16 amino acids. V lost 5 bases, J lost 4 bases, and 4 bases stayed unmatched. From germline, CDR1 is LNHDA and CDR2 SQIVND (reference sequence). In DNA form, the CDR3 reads TGTGCCAGTAGTGGACTAGCGGGGGCGAGCACCGGGGAGCTGTTTTTT. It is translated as CASSGLAGASTGELFF.

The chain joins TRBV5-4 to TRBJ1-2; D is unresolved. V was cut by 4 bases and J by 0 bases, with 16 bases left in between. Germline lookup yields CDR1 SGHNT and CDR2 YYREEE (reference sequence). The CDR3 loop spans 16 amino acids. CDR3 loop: CASSPAPDKTNYGYTF. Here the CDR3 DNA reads TGTGCCAGCAGCCCTGCCCCCGACAAGACTAACTATGGCTACACCTTC.

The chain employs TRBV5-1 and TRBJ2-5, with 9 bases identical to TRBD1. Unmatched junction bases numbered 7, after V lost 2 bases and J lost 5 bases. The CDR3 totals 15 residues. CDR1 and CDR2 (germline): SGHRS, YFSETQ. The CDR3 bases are TGCGCCAGCAGCTTACAGGGGGCGGGAGAGGAGACCCAGTACTTC. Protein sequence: CASSLQGAGEETQYF. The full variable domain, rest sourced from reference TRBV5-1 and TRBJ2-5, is KAGVTQTPRYLIKTRGQQVTLSCSPISGHRSVSWYQQTPGQGLQFLFEYFSETQRNKGNFPGRFSGRQFSNSRSEMNVSTLELGDSALYLCASSLQGAGEETQYFGPGTRLLVL.

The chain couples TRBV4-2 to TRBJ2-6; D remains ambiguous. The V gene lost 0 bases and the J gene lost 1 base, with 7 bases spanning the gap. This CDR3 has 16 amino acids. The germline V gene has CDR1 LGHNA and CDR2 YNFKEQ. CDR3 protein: CASSQDLGSGANVLTF. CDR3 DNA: TGTGCCAGCAGCCAAGATTTGGGGTCTGGGGCCAACGTCCTGACTTTC.

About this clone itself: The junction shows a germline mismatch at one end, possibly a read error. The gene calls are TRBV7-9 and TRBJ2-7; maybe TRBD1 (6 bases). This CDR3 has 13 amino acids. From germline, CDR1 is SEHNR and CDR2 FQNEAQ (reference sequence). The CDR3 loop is CASSRMFEGDLTF. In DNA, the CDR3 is TGTGCCAGCAGCCGGATGTTCGAGGGGGACCTTACCTTC.

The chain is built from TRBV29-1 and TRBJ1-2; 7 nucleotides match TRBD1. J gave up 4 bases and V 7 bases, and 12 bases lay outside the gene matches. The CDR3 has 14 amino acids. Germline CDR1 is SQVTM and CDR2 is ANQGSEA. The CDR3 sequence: CSATAPGQLYGYTF. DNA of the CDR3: TGCAGCGCCACCGCCCCGGGACAGCTCTATGGCTACACCTTC.

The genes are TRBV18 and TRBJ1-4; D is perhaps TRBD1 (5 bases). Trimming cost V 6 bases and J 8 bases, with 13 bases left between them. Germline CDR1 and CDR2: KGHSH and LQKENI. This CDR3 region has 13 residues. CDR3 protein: CASSPGGAEKLFF. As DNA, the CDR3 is TGTGCCAGCTCTCCCGGCGGGGCAGAAAAACTGTTTTTT.

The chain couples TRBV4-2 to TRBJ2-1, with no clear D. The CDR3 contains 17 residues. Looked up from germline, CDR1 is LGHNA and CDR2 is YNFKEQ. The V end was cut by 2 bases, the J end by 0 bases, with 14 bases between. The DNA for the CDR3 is TGTGCCAGCAGCCAATCCACAGTGGTGAGCTCCTACAATGAGCAGTTCTTC. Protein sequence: CASSQSTVVSSYNEQFF.

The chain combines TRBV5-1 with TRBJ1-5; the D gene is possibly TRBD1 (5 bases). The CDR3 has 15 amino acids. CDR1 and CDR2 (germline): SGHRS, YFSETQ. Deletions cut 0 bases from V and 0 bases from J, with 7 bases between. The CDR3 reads CASSLVGGSNQPQHF. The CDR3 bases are TGCGCCAGCAGCTTGGTGGGGGGTAGCAATCAGCCCCAGCATTTT.

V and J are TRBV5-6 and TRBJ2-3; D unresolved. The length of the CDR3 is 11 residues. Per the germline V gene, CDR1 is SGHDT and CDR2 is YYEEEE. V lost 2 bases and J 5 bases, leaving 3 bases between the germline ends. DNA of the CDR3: TGTGCCAGCAGCTTCGAAGATACGCAGTATTTT. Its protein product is CASSFEDTQYF.

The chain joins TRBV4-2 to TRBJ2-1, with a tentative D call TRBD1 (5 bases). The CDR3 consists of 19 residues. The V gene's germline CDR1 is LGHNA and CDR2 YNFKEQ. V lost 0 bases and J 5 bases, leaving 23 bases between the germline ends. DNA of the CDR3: TGTGCCAGCAGCCAAGAATGGAGTAGGGGTAAAGTGCGGCACAATGAGCAGTTCTTC. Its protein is CASSQEWSRGKVRHNEQFF.

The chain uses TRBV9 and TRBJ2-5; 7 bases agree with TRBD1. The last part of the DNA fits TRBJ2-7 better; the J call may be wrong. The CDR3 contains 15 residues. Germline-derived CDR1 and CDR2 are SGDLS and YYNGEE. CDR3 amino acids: CASSVGFGTDYEQYF. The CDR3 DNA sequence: TGTGCCAGCAGCGTAGGTTTTGGGACAGACTACGAGCAGTACTTC.

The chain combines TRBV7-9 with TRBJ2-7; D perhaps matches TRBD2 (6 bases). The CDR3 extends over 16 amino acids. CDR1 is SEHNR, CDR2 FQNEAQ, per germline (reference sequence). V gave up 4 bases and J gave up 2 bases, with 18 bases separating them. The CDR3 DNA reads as TGTGCCAGCAGCTCAAAAATCGGGACTCCAGCCTACGAGCAGTACTTC. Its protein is CASSSKIGTPAYEQYF.

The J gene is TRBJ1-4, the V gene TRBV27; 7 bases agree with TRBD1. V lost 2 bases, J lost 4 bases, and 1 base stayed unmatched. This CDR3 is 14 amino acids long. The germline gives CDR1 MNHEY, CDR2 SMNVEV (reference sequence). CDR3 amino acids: CASSLDRVNEKLFF. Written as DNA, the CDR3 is TGTGCCAGCAGTTTAGACAGGGTTAATGAAAAACTGTTTTTT. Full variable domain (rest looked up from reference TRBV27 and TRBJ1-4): EAQVTQNPRYLITVTGKKLTVTCSQNMNHEYMSWYRQDPGLGLRQIYYSMNVEVTDKGDVPEGYKVSRKEKRNFPLILESPSPNQTSLYFCASSLDRVNEKLFFGSGTQLSVL.

The CDR3 coding sequence is TGTGCCACCGGGGTAACAACTAATGAAAAACTGTTTTTT. Protein product: CATGVTTNEKLFF. The rearrangement uses TRBV6-1 and TRBJ1-4; D is unresolved. With 10 bases removed from V and 0 bases from J, the gap between germline ends came to 9 bases. This CDR3 is built from 13 residues. CDR1 is MNHNS, CDR2 SASEGT, per germline.

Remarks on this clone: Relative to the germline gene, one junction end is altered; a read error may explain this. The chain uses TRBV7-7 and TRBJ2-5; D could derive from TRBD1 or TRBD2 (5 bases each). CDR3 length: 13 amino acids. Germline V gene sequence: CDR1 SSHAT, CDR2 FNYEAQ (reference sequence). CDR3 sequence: CASSLGERETQYF. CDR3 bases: TGTGCTAGCAGCTTAGGGGAGAGAGAGACCCAGTACTTC.